This passage covers 30 T cell receptor beta chains from one sample sequenced in a study of cytomegalovirus exposure and HLA in healthy donors. The PCR employed 60 Vbeta primers together with 13 Jbeta primers. Repertoires were generated with immunoSEQ multiplex PCR, while TCRdb's copy carries only in-frame clones and drops some. The profile covers over 250,000 clones, with under 80% appearing a single time and around 2% taken by the ten largest. Source material: PBMCs. The receptors here all came from a female donor in good health and CMV-seronegative.

The genes are TRBV6-5 and TRBJ1-1, with a tentative D call TRBD1 (6 bases). CDR3 length: 13 amino acids. Germline values: CDR1 MNHEY, CDR2 SVGAGI. V lost 6 bases and J 1 base, leaving 9 bases between the germline ends. The CDR3 here is CASRNRENTEAFF. CDR3 nucleotides: TGTGCCAGCAGAAACAGGGAGAACACTGAAGCTTTCTTT.

DNA of the CDR3: TGTGCCAGTTCTCCGGGACAGAACACTGAAGCTTTCTTT. Protein: CASSPGQNTEAFF. V is TRBV27 and J is TRBJ1-1, with D tentatively TRBD1 (6 bases). Trimming pared 9 bases from V and 1 base from J, leaving 12 bases between. CDR3 length: 13 amino acids. Germline CDR1 reads MNHEY; CDR2 reads SMNVEV (reference sequence).

This clone was detected only a few times. This chain connects TRBV6-5 to TRBJ1-4; tentative D call: TRBD1 (6 bases). CDR3 size: 15 residues. V gave up 0 bases and J gave up 7 bases, with 12 bases separating them. CDR1 is MNHEY, CDR2 SVGAGI, per germline. The CDR3 reads CASSYSSRGGEKLFF. The CDR3 nucleotides read TGTGCCAGCAGTTACTCGAGCAGGGGCGGTGAAAAACTGTTTTTT.

The J gene is TRBJ2-5, the V gene TRBV6-6; TRBD2 is a possible D gene (5 bases). The CDR3 covers 11 residues. Between the trimmed V and J ends, which lost 5 bases and 5 bases, there was a span of 6 bases. Germline values: CDR1 MNHNY, CDR2 SVGAGI (reference sequence). CDR3: CASSTGETQYF. In nucleotides, the CDR3 is TGTGCCAGCAGTACGGGGGAGACCCAGTACTTC.

V and J are TRBV5-4 and TRBJ1-1; D is unresolved. The ends were cut back, 2 bases at V and 6 bases at J, with 14 bases in the middle. The CDR3 length is 14 residues. CDR1 is SGHNT, CDR2 YYREEE, per germline (reference sequence). CDR3: CASSFADPPPEAFF. The CDR3 region has the DNA TGTGCCAGCAGCTTCGCAGATCCCCCCCCTGAAGCTTTCTTT.

This clone was recorded only once. The chain has TRBV27 and TRBJ2-7; D is undetermined. The CDR3 runs 20 residues. The V end lost 0 bases, the J end lost 0 bases, and 24 bases lay between the germline ends. Germline lookup yields CDR1 MNHEY and CDR2 SMNVEV (reference sequence). CDR3 residues: CASSLSSLQTLGLSSYEQYF. The CDR3, as DNA: TGTGCCAGCAGTTTATCGTCCCTACAGACATTGGGCTTAAGCTCCTACGAGCAGTACTTC.

This rearrangement joins TRBV18 to TRBJ2-7, with a tentative D call TRBD2 (6 bases). Germline V CDR1 and CDR2: KGHSH, LQKENI. V was cut by 3 bases and J by 2 bases, with 14 bases left in between. The CDR3 runs to 15 residues. The CDR3 region has the DNA TGTGCCAGCTCACCGGGACTGGATAATCCCTACGAGCAGTACTTC. It translates to CASSPGLDNPYEQYF.

This rearrangement joins TRBV19 to TRBJ2-7; 8 positions match TRBD1. CDR3 length: 15 amino acids. V dropped 3 bases and J dropped 4; count of bases not matched to a gene: 8. Germline CDR1 is LNHDA and CDR2 is SQIVND (reference sequence). The CDR3 DNA reads TGTGCCAGTAGTATTGGCAGGGGGCGAGGGTACGAGCAGTACTTC. Translating gives CASSIGRGRGYEQYF.

The J gene is TRBJ2-7, the V gene TRBV25-1, with 8 bases fitting TRBD2. This CDR3 is built from 16 residues. V lost 6 bases and J lost 6; bases outside the gene matches: 16. In germline, CDR1 is MGHDK, CDR2 SYGVNS. CDR3 nucleotide sequence: TGTGCCAGCAGCGAGACGACTCCAGCGGGAGTATCCGAGCAGTACTTC. Translated: CASSETTPAGVSEQYF.

J is TRBJ1-3 and V is TRBV15; D might be TRBD1 (5 bases). The CDR3 spans 15 residues. V was cut by 0 bases and J by 4 bases, with 10 bases left in between. Germline V gives CDR1 LNHNV, CDR2 YYDKDF (reference sequence). The CDR3 DNA reads as TGTGCCACCAGCAGAGATCTCGGGGGAGGAAACACCATATATTTT. This encodes CATSRDLGGGNTIYF.

This clone was recorded a few times. The chain uses TRBV28 and TRBJ2-2; no reliable D call. The CDR3 is 12 residues long. With 6 bases removed from V and 4 bases from J, the gap between germline ends came to 6 bases. Germline lookup yields CDR1 MDHEN and CDR2 SYDVKM. The CDR3 reads CASSLVTGELFF. The CDR3 DNA follows: TGTGCCAGCAGCCTAGTCACCGGGGAGCTGTTTTTT.

This clone was observed a few times. The rearrangement links TRBV5-1 to TRBJ2-7; no reliable D call. The germline V gene encodes CDR1 SGHRS and CDR2 YFSETQ. The V gene lost 0 bases and the J gene lost 0 bases, with 7 bases spanning the gap. CDR3 length: 14 amino acids. Here the CDR3 DNA reads TGCGCCAGCAGCTTGGGACTTTCCTCCTACGAGCAGTACTTC. Its protein is CASSLGLSSYEQYF.

The V call is TRBV28, the J call TRBJ1-5; D is possibly TRBD1 (6 bases). CDR1 and CDR2 (germline): MDHEN, SYDVKM. V was clipped by 7 bases and J by 2 bases, with 21 bases between them. This CDR3 has 17 amino acids. The CDR3 DNA reads TGTGCCAGCATCTCTGTCAGGGGACACTGGGGCAATCAGCCCCAGCATTTT. It yields the protein CASISVRGHWGNQPQHF.

The chain joins TRBV5-1 to TRBJ2-2; tentative D call: TRBD2 (5 bases). CDR3 size: 13 residues. In germline, CDR1 is SGHRS, CDR2 YFSETQ. Deletions cut 8 bases from V and 2 bases from J, with 10 bases between. The CDR3 region is CASSEGNTGELFF. CDR3 nucleotides: TGCGCCAGTTCAGAGGGAAACACCGGGGAGCTGTTTTTT.

The rearrangement uses TRBV19 and TRBJ1-2; possible D gene TRBD1, 6 bases. Looked up from germline, CDR1 is LNHDA and CDR2 is SQIVND (reference sequence). This CDR3 spans 14 amino acids. V lost 4 bases and J 5 bases, leaving 14 bases between the germline ends. CDR3 sequence reads: CASSTSDSIYGYTF. The CDR3 DNA sequence: TGTGCCAGTAGTACCTCGGACAGCATATATGGCTACACCTTC.

The chain is built from TRBV5-6 and TRBJ2-1; TRBD2 matches 7 bases. The germline CDR1 and CDR2 sequences are SGHDT and YYEEEE. The CDR3 runs to 18 residues. J was trimmed by 0 bases and V by 0 bases; bases with no gene match: 9. The CDR3 DNA is TGTGCCAGCAGCTTGGGCGGAAGCGGGGCGGTCTCCTACAATGAGCAGTTCTTC. Translating it yields CASSLGGSGAVSYNEQFF.

This clone was picked up a small number of times. The chain carries TRBV28 and TRBJ2-4; 8 bases align to TRBD1. The germline gives CDR1 MDHEN, CDR2 SYDVKM. CDR3 length equals 20 residues. Unmatched junction bases numbered 21, after V lost 6 bases and J lost 2 bases. The CDR3 region is CASSQKDRGWMAGPKNIQYF. In DNA, the CDR3 is TGTGCCAGCAGCCAAAAAGACAGGGGATGGATGGCAGGGCCCAAAAACATTCAGTACTTC.

V gene TRBV5-4 combines with J gene TRBJ1-4, with 9 nucleotides matching TRBD1. J lost 6 bases, V lost 4 bases, and 10 bases had no gene match. CDR1 and CDR2 from the germline V gene are SGHNT and YYREEE (reference sequence). The CDR3 runs 16 residues. The CDR3 DNA reads TGTGCCAGCAGCGCCACAGGGGGCGGTCCTTATGAAAAACTGTTTTTT. It translates to CASSATGGGPYEKLFF.

V and J are TRBV7-9 and TRBJ1-1; D unclear. In germline, CDR1 is SEHNR, CDR2 FQNEAQ (reference sequence). This CDR3 is built from 15 residues. Trimming took off 3 bases at V and 11 bases at J, with 22 bases between the two ends. The CDR3, as DNA: TGTGCCAGCAGCTTCCTAAACACGGCTGGCGGATCGGCTTTCTTT. It yields the protein CASSFLNTAGGSAFF.

The chain has TRBV27 and TRBJ2-1; 7 bases agree with TRBD2. The CDR3 totals 16 residues. V was pared by 7 bases and J by 0 bases, with 9 bases of the junction left unmatched. Germline V CDR1 and CDR2: MNHEY, SMNVEV (reference sequence). The chain's CDR3 is CASTGPRGSSYNEQFF. CDR3 sequence (DNA): TGTGCCAGCACTGGCCCGCGGGGGAGCTCCTACAATGAGCAGTTCTTC.

The chain is built from TRBV15 and TRBJ2-7, with 8 bases identical to TRBD2. The CDR3 consists of 15 residues. V gave up 1 base and J gave up 3 bases; unmatched junction bases: 5. CDR1 is LNHNV, CDR2 YYDKDF, per germline (reference sequence). CDR3 loop: CATSRGGSGDYEQYF. CDR3 nucleotide sequence: TGTGCCACCAGCAGAGGAGGTAGCGGGGACTACGAGCAGTACTTC.

The chain has TRBV6-1 and TRBJ2-1; 9 bases are a match to TRBD2. With 7 bases clipped from V and 6 bases from J, the junction kept 10 bases outside the gene matches. This CDR3 comprises 15 residues. Germline V gene data show CDR1 as MNHNS and CDR2 as SASEGT. CDR3 sequence: CASINSGSLLNEQFF. The CDR3 region has the DNA TGTGCCAGCATTAATAGCGGGAGCCTGCTCAATGAGCAGTTCTTC.

CDR3 in amino acids: CASSLGGPGERGAFF. Written as DNA, the CDR3 is TGTGCCAGCAGCTTAGGGGGACCGGGGGAAAGGGGAGCTTTCTTT. The chain has TRBV7-9 and TRBJ1-1; D may be TRBD1 (5 bases). The CDR3 loop spans 15 amino acids. Germline V gene data show CDR1 as SEHNR and CDR2 as FQNEAQ (reference sequence). V shed 1 base and J shed 10 bases, with 19 bases lying between them.

Only a few counts were recorded for this clone. This chain uses TRBV30 with TRBJ2-1; unclear D gene. The CDR3 loop spans 11 amino acids. The V and J ends lost 3 bases and 5 bases respectively, with 5 bases between them. Germline V lookup: CDR1 GTSNPN, CDR2 SVGIG (reference sequence). The CDR3 coding sequence is TGTGCCTGGAGCGCGAACAATGAGCAGTTCTTC. It yields the protein CAWSANNEQFF.

This chain links TRBV28 with TRBJ1-3; D call uncertain. Germline V gene sequence: CDR1 MDHEN, CDR2 SYDVKM. The CDR3 is 19 amino acids. V dropped 4 bases and J dropped 0 bases, with 22 bases sitting between them. The CDR3 reads CASSSLLLSYGDSGNTIYF. The DNA for the CDR3 is TGTGCCAGCAGTTCCCTCCTCCTCAGTTATGGAGACTCTGGAAACACCATATATTTT.

This chain uses TRBV11-3 with TRBJ2-7; a weak D match, TRBD1 (5 bases). The V gene's germline CDR1 is SGHNT and CDR2 YENEEA. V lost 4 bases and J 4 bases, leaving 8 bases between the germline ends. This CDR3 is 12 amino acids long. The CDR3 is CASSYKGYEQYF. The CDR3, as DNA: TGTGCCAGCAGCTACAAGGGGTACGAGCAGTACTTC.

Regarding this clone: A junction end diverges from the germline sequence, so it may reflect a read error. The rearrangement joins TRBV28 to TRBJ1-2, with 9 bases matching TRBD1. Germline lookup yields CDR1 MDHEN and CDR2 SYDVKM. This CDR3 spans 15 amino acids. The chain's CDR3 is CASSSPGQGAYGYTF. DNA of the CDR3: TGTGCCAGCAGTTCCCCGGGACAGGGTGCCTATGGTTACACCTTC.

The chain couples TRBV6-5 to TRBJ1-1; D gene unclear. This CDR3 is 12 amino acids long. V gave up 2 bases and J gave up 8 bases, with 9 bases separating them. CDR1 is MNHEY, CDR2 SVGAGI, per germline. The CDR3 loop reads CASSYPVTEAFF. CDR3 nucleotides: TGTGCCAGCAGTTACCCAGTAACAGAAGCTTTCTTT.

The chain has TRBV5-1 and TRBJ1-2; TRBD1 matches at 9 bases. V lost 0 bases and J lost 8; bases outside the gene matches: 5. Germline lookup yields CDR1 SGHRS and CDR2 YFSETQ. This CDR3 has 14 residues. CDR3 region: CASSLGQGVEGYTF. The CDR3 DNA is TGCGCCAGCAGCTTGGGACAGGGGGTAGAGGGCTACACCTTC. The whole variable domain, remainder taken from reference TRBV5-1 and TRBJ1-2, is KAGVTQTPRYLIKTRGQQVTLSCSPISGHRSVSWYQQTPGQGLQFLFEYFSETQRNKGNFPGRFSGRQFSNSRSEMNVSTLELGDSALYLCASSLGQGVEGYTFGSGTRLTVV.

This clone was seen a single time. The chain carries TRBV6-1 and TRBJ1-4, with D possibly being TRBD1 (5 bases). Germline V lookup: CDR1 MNHNS, CDR2 SASEGT. Trimming removed 4 bases from V and 8 bases from J, with 14 bases in between. CDR3 length: 14 amino acids. The CDR3 loop reads CASSARQGAEKLFF. In DNA, the CDR3 is TGTGCCAGCAGTGCTCGGCAGGGTGCGGAAAAACTGTTTTTT.